This T cell receptor (beta chain) was identified in a study of identifying expanded T cells in peripheral blood. Study-wide results and limits: Technical replicates showed 0.9 to 1.5 changed clones; two weeks 15 to 20; four weeks 19.

About this clone: Its target is not known.

Profiled with immunoSEQ multiplex PCR; TCRdb holds only in-frame clones, not every one. The top ten hold just over 5.5% of the sample, which has about 100,000 clones, 80% to 90% seen once. The TCR was taken from a person between 18 and 75 years old in good health. The sample comprised blood.

CDR3 sequence: CASSLATGRPYEQYF. CDR3 coding DNA: TGTGCCAGCAGCTTGGCCACAGGGAGGCCCTACGAGCAGTACTTC. This rearrangement joins TRBV5-5 to TRBJ2-7, with D perhaps matching TRBD1 or TRBD2 (6 bases each). This CDR3 spans 15 amino acids. V lost 0 bases and J lost 2, with 12 bases in between. The germline gives CDR1 SGHKS, CDR2 YYEKEE (reference sequence).